This paragraph reports one T cell receptor (beta chain). Its specificity is not known. The data were taken from a study of cytomegalovirus exposure and HLA in healthy donors. General study findings and limits: In a later analysis, HLA-associated beta chains showed higher expansion and lower generation probabilities than comparable chains. Some TCR beta chains (about 180 of them) were listed as cytomegalovirus-associated.

The CDR3 length is 14 residues. Germline lookup yields CDR1 LGHNA and CDR2 YNFKEQ. Both 60 Vbeta primers and 13 Jbeta primers went into the PCR. Sequencing used immunoSEQ multiplex PCR; TCRdb keeps in-frame clones, though not all of them. The sample lists about 270,000 clones, roughly 70% occurring once. The V call is TRBV4-2, the J call TRBJ2-5; the D gene is possibly TRBD2 (6 bases). The DNA end is a closer match to TRBJ2-7, so the J assignment may be wrong. Sequenced material: PBMCs. The receptor's source is a female donor in good health and CMV-seronegative. In DNA, the CDR3 is TGTGCCAGCAGCCAAGAGGCGGGGCCCTACGAGCAGTACTTC. Protein product: CASSQEAGPYEQYF.